The 10 T cell receptor beta chains below all came from one sample that was sequenced in a study of cytomegalovirus exposure and HLA in healthy donors. Only in-frame clones appear in the TCRdb table, and some are missing; sequencing was by immunoSEQ multiplex PCR. The sample carries 160,000 or so clones, roughly 91% recorded once. The sample taken for sequencing was PBMCs. These receptors came from a man younger than 30 in good health and CMV-seronegative.

The genes are TRBV29-1 and TRBJ2-2, with 7 bases fitting TRBD1. Germline CDR1 and CDR2: SQVTM and ANQGSEA. V lost 3 bases and J lost 5; bases outside the gene matches: 3. CDR3 length equals 13 residues. CDR3 coding DNA: TGCAGCGTTGAGAGACAGGGAACCGGGGAGCTGTTTTTT. This encodes CSVERQGTGELFF.

This chain connects TRBV5-1 to TRBJ2-3; 7 bases line up with TRBD2. V shed 4 bases and J 1 base; nucleotides not matched to a gene: 6. Germline CDR1 and CDR2: SGHRS and YFSETQ. The CDR3 extends over 15 amino acids. CDR3 region: CASSRGSSGTDTQYF. For the CDR3, the DNA is TGCGCCAGCAGCCGCGGGAGTAGCGGCACAGATACGCAGTATTTT.

J is TRBJ1-6 and V is TRBV7-9; 8 bases line up with TRBD1. Germline V gene lookup returns CDR1 SEHNR and CDR2 FQNEAQ (reference sequence). This CDR3 contains 14 residues. V shed 5 bases and J 5 bases; nucleotides not matched to a gene: 2. In DNA, the CDR3 is TGTGCCAGCAGCCTGACAGGGGATAATTCACCCCTCCACTTT. Translating it yields CASSLTGDNSPLHF.

This clone was recorded only once. J is TRBJ1-5 and V is TRBV7-9; D might be TRBD1 (5 bases). Germline CDR1 SEHNR, CDR2 FQNEAQ (reference sequence). This CDR3 is built from 13 residues. Trimming took 2 bases from V and 5 from J, leaving 7 bases between them. CDR3 in amino acids: CASSLRGDQPQHF. The CDR3 DNA reads TGTGCCAGCAGCTTAAGGGGTGATCAGCCCCAGCATTTT.

The gene calls are TRBV4-1 and TRBJ2-3; TRBD2 agrees at 9 bases. This CDR3 comprises 16 residues. Trimming took 0 bases from V and 9 from J; bases not matched to a gene: 10. Germline assignment: CDR1 MGHRA and CDR2 YSYEKL. The CDR3 is CASSQDPAGGPRTQYF. The CDR3 DNA reads TGCGCCAGCAGCCAAGACCCGGCGGGGGGGCCGCGGACGCAGTATTTT.

V gene TRBV1 combines with J gene TRBJ2-3; the D call in the table, TRBD2, was not verified against the DNA. TRBV1 is labeled a pseudogene. The CDR3 totals 16 residues. CDR3 amino acids: CTSSQDLAGWADTQYF. The CDR3 bases are TGCACCAGCAGCCAAGATCTAGCGGGTTGGGCAGATACGCAGTATTTT.

This sequence joins TRBV15 and TRBJ1-6; no definite D call. From germline, CDR1 is LNHNV and CDR2 YYDKDF (reference sequence). Between the trimmed V and J ends, which lost 7 bases and 0 bases, there was a span of 7 bases. This CDR3 region has 14 residues. CDR3 coding DNA: TGTGCCACCACGAATAGCTCCTATAATTCACCCCTCCACTTT. Translation gives CATTNSSYNSPLHF.

This chain connects TRBV28 to TRBJ1-1, with D hard to call. The germline CDR1 and CDR2 sequences are MDHEN and SYDVKM. The CDR3 covers 13 residues. V dropped 5 bases and J dropped 0 bases, with 7 bases sitting between them. The CDR3 DNA reads TGTGCCAGCAGTCTAACGATGAACACTGAAGCTTTCTTT. Protein: CASSLTMNTEAFF.

The chain employs TRBV7-2 and TRBJ2-3, with 10 bases lining up with TRBD2. In germline, CDR1 is SGHTA, CDR2 FQGNSA. V lost 2 bases and J lost 1; bases outside the gene matches: 6. CDR3 size: 17 residues. The CDR3 nucleotides are TGTGCCAGCAGCTTAACAGCGGGAGGGCCGGGCACAGATACGCAGTATTTT. Translated: CASSLTAGGPGTDTQYF.

The chain couples TRBV13 to TRBJ1-1, with D hard to call. The CDR3 is made up of 15 amino acids. V was clipped by 1 base and J by 3 bases, with 12 bases between them. Germline CDR1 and CDR2: PRHDT and FYEKMQ (reference sequence). The CDR3 coding sequence is TGTGCCAGCAGCTTAGTTGTAGGGAGGGACACTGAAGCTTTCTTT. As protein: CASSLVVGRDTEAFF.